This paragraph covers one T cell receptor beta chain sequence. This may be a read error, as it is one base from a much larger clone. The authors amplified TCR beta CDR3 regions, and they did so from RNA transcripts for repertoire sequencing. HTBI primers primed a first-round RT-PCR, and a second-round multiplex PCR followed. TCRdb independently ran MiXCR on the multiplex PCR reads; one entry per CDR3 protein. The data show about 380,000 distinct CDR3 sequences, approximately 15% seen once. This record comes from a study of Graves' ophthalmopathy and Graves' hyperthyroidism. The CDR3 is 15 amino acids.

The specimen sequenced was peripheral blood. The source is a woman between 18 and 29 years old with stable Graves' hyperthyroidism. The chain links TRBV12-3 or TRBV12-4 to TRBJ2-5; TRBD2 matches 7 bases. The CDR3 here is CASNPASGPQETKYF. In nucleotides, the CDR3 is TGTGCCAGCAACCCTGCTAGCGGCCCCCAAGAGACCAAGTACTTC.